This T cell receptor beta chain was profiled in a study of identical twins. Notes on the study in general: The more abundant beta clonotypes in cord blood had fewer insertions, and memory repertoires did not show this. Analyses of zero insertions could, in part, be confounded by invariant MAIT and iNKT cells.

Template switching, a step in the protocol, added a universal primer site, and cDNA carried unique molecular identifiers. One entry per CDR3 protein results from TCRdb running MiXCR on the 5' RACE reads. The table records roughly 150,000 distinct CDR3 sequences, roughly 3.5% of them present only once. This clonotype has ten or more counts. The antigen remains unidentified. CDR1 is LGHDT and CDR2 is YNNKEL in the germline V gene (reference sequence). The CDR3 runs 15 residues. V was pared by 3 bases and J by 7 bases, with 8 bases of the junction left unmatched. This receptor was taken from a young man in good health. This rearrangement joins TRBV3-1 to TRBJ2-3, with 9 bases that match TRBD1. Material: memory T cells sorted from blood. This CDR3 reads CASSHKGQGEHTQYF. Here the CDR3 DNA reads TGTGCCAGCAGCCATAAGGGACAGGGTGAGCATACGCAGTATTTT.